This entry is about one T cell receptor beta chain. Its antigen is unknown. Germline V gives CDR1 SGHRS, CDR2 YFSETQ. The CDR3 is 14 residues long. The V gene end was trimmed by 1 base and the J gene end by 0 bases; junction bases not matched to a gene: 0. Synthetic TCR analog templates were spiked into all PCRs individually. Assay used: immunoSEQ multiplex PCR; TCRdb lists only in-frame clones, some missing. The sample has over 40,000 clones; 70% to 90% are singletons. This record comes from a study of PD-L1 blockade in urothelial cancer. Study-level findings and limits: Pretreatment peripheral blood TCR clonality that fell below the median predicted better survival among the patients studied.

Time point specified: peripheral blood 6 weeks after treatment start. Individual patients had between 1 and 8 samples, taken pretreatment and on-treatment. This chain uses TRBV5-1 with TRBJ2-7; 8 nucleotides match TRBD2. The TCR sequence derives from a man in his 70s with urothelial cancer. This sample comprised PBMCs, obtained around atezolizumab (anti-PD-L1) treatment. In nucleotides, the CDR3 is TGCGCCAGCAGCTTGACTAGCGGCTCCTACGAGCAGTACTTC. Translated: CASSLTSGSYEQYF.